This T cell receptor (beta chain) was identified during a study of cytomegalovirus exposure and HLA in healthy donors. Study findings and constraints: Whilst most TCR sequences proved rare, a subset of public TCRs occurred across many donors. Cytomegalovirus-associated status was assigned to approximately 160 TCR beta chains. There were a few CMV-associated chains whose specificity for CMV antigens was confirmed in vitro.

The donors belonged to the roughly 120-subject validation cohort, separate from the 666-subject first cohort. Worth noting for this clone: Its target is unknown.

The repertoire was sequenced with immunoSEQ multiplex PCR; TCRdb's copy has only in-frame clones and lacks some. The data show a few hundred thousand clones, around 91% seen once. The CDR3 consists of 15 residues. Per germline, CDR1 SGHAT and CDR2 FQNNGV. The J segment lost 3 bases and the V segment lost 4 bases, leaving 9 bases of the junction unmatched. Specimen: PBMCs. The clonotype originates from a woman aged 25 to 39 in good health and CMV-seronegative. The chain has TRBV11-2 and TRBJ2-7; 7 bases agree with TRBD1. The CDR3 sequence: CASSSQGMGDYEQYF. The CDR3 coding sequence is TGTGCCAGCAGCTCACAGGGGATGGGTGACTACGAGCAGTACTTC.